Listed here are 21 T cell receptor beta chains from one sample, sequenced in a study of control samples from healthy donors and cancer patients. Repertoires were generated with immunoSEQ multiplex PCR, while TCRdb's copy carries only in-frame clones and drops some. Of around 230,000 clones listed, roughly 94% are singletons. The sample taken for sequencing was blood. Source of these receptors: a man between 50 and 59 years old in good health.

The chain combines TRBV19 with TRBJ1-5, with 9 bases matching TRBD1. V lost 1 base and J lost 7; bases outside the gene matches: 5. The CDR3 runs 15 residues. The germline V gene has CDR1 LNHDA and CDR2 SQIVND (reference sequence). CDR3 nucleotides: TGTGCCAGTAGTATAGGGGGACAGGGAAGCCAGCCCCAGCATTTT. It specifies CASSIGGQGSQPQHF.

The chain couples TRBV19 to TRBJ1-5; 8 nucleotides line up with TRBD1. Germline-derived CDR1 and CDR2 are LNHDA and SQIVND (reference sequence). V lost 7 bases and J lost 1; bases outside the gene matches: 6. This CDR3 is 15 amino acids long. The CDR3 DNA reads TGTGCCAGTACCCGAGGACAGGGCAGCAATCAGCCCCAGCATTTT. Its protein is CASTRGQGSNQPQHF.

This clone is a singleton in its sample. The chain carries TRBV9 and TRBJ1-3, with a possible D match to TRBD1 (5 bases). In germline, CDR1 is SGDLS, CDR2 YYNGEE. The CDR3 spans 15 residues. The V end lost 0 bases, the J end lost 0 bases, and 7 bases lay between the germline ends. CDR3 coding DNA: TGTGCCAGCAGCGTAGAGGGGTTCTCTGGAAACACCATATATTTT. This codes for CASSVEGFSGNTIYF.

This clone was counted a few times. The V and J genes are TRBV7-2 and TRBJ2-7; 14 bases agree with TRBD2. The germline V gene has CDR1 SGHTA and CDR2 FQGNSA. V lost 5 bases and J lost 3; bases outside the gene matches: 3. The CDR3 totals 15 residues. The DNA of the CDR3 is TGTGCCAGCAGCCGGACTAGCGGGGGGCTCTACGAGCAGTACTTC. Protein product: CASSRTSGGLYEQYF.

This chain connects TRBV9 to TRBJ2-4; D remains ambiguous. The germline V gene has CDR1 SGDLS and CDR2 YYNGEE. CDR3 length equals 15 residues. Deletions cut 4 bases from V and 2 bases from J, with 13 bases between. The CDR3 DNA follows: TGTGCCAGCAGCTACGACGGAGACTCCAAAAACATTCAGTACTTC. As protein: CASSYDGDSKNIQYF.

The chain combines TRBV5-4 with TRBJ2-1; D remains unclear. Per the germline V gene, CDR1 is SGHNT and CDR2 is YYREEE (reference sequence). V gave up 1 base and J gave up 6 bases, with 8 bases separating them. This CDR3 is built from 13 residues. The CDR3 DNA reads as TGTGCCAGCAGCTTGAGCTTCCCCAATGAGCAGTTCTTC. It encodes CASSLSFPNEQFF.

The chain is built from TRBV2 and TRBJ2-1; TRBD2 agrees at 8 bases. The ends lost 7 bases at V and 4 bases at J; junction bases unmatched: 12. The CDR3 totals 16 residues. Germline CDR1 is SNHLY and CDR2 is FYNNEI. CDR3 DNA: TGTGCCAGCATCACAAAGATCGCTAGCGGGTACAATGAGCAGTTCTTC. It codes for CASITKIASGYNEQFF.

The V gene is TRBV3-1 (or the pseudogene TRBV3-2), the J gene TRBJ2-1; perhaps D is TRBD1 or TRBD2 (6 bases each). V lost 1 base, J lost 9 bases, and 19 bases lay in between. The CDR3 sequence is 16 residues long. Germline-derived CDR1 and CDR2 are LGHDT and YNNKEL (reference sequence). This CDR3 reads CASSQGGGPKVSEQFF. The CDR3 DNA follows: TGTGCCAGCAGCCAAGGAGGGGGGCCGAAGGTCAGTGAGCAGTTCTTC.

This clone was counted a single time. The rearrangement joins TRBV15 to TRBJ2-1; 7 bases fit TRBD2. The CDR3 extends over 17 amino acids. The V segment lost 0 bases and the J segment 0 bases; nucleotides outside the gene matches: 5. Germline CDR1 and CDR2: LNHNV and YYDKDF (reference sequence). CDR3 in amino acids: CATSRDWGGSSYNEQFF. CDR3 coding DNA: TGTGCCACCAGCAGAGATTGGGGGGGGAGCTCCTACAATGAGCAGTTCTTC.

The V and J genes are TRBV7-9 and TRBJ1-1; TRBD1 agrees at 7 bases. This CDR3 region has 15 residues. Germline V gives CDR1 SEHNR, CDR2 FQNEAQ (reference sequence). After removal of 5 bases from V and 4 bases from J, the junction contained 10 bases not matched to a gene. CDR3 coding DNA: TGTGCCAGCAGCCCCGACAGGGCCCTGATCACTGAAGCTTTCTTT. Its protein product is CASSPDRALITEAFF. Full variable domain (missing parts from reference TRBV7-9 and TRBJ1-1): DTGVSQNPRHKITKRGQNVTFRCDPISEHNRLYWYRQTLGQGPEFLTYFQNEAQLEKSRLLSDRFSAERPKGSFSTLEIQRTEQGDSAMYLCASSPDRALITEAFFGQGTRLTVV.

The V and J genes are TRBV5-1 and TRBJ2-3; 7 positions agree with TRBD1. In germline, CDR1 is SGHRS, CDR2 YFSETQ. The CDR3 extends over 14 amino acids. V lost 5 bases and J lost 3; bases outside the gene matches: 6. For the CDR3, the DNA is TGCGCCAGCAGAGAGTTCAGGGGGACAGATACGCAGTATTTT. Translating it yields CASREFRGTDTQYF.

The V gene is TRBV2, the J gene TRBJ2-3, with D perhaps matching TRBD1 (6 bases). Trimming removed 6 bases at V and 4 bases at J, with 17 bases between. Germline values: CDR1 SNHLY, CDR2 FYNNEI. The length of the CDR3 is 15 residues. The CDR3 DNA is TGTGCCAGCAGGACGATGACAGGTGCCGCAGATACGCAGTATTTT. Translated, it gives CASRTMTGAADTQYF.

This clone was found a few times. CDR3 region: CASSPSGISYNEQFF. CDR3 sequence (DNA): TGTGCCAGCAGTCCCTCAGGGATCTCCTACAATGAGCAGTTCTTC. The chain is built from TRBV25-1 and TRBJ2-1; possibly TRBD1 for D (5 bases). V lost 5 bases, J lost 0 bases, and 11 bases lay in between. Germline CDR1 MGHDK, CDR2 SYGVNS. This CDR3 spans 15 amino acids.

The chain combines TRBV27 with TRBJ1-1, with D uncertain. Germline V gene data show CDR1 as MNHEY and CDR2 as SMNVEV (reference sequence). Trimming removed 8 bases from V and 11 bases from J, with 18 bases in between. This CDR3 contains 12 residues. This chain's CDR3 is CASRFSRGDAFF. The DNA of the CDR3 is TGTGCCAGCCGCTTTTCTCGAGGAGATGCTTTCTTT.

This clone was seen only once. The CDR3 sequence is CASSQYGGLEAFF. The CDR3, as DNA: TGTGCCAGCAGCCAGTACGGAGGCCTTGAAGCTTTCTTT. V is TRBV28 and J is TRBJ1-1, with D unresolved. The germline V gene has CDR1 MDHEN and CDR2 SYDVKM. The CDR3 is made up of 13 amino acids. V was shortened by 6 bases and J by 7 bases, with 15 bases between the two germline ends. Drawing the rest from reference TRBV28 and TRBJ1-1, the complete variable domain is DVKVTQSSRYLVKRTGEKVFLECVQDMDHENMFWYRQDPGLGLRLIYFSYDVKMKEKGDIPEGYSVSREKKERFSLILESASTNQTSMYLCASSQYGGLEAFFGQGTRLTVV.

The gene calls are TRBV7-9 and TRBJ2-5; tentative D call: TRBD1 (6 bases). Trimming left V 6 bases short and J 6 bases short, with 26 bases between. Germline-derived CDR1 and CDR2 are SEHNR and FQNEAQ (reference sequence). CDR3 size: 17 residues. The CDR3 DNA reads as TGTGCCAGCAGTCCTCGAGGGTATATTTCAGGGGTCCAGACCCAGTACTTC. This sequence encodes CASSPRGYISGVQTQYF.

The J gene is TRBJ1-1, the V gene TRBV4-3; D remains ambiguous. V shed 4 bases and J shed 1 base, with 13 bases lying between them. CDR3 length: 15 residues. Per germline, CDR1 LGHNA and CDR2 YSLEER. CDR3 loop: CASSRSWNKNTEAFF. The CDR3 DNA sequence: TGCGCCAGCAGCCGATCTTGGAACAAGAACACTGAAGCTTTCTTT.

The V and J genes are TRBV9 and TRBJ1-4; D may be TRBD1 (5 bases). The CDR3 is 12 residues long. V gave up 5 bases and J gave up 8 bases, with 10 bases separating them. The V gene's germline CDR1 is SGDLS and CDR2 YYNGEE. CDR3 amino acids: CASRGDDEKLFF. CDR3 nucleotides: TGTGCCAGCAGAGGGGATGACGAAAAACTGTTTTTT.

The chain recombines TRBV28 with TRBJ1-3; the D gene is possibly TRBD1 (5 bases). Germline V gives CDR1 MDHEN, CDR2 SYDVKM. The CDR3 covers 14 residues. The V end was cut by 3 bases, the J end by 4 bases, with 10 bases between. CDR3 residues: CASSLNRNGNTIYF. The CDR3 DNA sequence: TGTGCCAGCAGTTTGAACAGGAACGGAAACACCATATATTTT.

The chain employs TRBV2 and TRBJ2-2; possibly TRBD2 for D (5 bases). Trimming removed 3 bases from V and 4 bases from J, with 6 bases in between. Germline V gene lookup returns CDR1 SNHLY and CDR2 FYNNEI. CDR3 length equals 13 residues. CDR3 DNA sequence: TGTGCCAGCAGTGAGGCGGGCACCGGGGAGCTGTTTTTT. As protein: CASSEAGTGELFF.

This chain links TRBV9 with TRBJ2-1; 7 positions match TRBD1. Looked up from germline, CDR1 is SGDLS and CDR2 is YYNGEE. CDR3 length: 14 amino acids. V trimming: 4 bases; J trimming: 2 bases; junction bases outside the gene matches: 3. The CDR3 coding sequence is TGTGCCAGCAGCTTAGGGGGCCCCTACAATGAGCAGTTCTTC. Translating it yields CASSLGGPYNEQFF.